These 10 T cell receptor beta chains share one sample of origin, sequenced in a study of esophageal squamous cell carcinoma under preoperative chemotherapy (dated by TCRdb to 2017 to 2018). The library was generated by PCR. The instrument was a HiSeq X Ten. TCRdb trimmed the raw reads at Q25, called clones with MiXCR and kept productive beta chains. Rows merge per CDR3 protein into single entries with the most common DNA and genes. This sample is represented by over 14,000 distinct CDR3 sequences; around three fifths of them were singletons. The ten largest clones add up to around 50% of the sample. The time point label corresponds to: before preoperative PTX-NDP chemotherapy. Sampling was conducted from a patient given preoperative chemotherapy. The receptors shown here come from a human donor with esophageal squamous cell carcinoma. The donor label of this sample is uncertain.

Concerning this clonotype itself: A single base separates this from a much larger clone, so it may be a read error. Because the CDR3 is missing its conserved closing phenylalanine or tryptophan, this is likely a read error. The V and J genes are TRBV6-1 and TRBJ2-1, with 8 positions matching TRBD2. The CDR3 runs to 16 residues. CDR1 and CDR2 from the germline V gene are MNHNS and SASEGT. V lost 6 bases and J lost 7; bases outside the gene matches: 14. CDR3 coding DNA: TGTGCCAGCAGGCCGGGACTAGGTTCCCCCCAGAATGAGCAGTTCTGC. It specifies CASRPGLGSPQNEQFC.

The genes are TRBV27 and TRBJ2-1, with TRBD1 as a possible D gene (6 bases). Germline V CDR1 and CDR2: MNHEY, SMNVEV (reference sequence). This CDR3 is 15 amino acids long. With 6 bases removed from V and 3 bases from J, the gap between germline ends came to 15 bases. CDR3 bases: TGTGCCAGCAGGCTGACAGGCACCGACTACAATGAGCAGTTCTTC. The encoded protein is CASRLTGTDYNEQFF.

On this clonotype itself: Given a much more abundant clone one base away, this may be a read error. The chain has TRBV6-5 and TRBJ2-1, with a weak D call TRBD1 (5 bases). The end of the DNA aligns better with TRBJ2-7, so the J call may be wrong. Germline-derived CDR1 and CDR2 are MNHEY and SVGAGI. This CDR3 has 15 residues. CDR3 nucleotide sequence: TGTGCCAGCAGTTACGCCTCGCAGGGCAAGAATGAGCAGTACTTC. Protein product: CASSYASQGKNEQYF.

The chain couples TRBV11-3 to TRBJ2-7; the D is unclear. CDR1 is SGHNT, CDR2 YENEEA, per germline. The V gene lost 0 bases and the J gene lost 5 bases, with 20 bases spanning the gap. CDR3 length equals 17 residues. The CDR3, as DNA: TGTGCCAGCAGCTTAGATCTTGTGGCCGACCCGCAGGACGAGCAGTACTTC. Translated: CASSLDLVADPQDEQYF. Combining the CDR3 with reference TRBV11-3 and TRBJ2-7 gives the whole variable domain EAGVVQSPRYKIIEKKQPVAFWCNPISGHNTLYWYLQNLGQGPELLIRYENEEAVDDSQLPKDRFSAERLKGVDSTLKIQPAELGDSAVYLCASSLDLVADPQDEQYFGPGTRLTVT.

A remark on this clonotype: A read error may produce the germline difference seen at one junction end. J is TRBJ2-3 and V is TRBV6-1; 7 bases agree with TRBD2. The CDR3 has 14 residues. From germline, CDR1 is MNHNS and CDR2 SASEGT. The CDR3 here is CASRGGRASDTQYF. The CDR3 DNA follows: TGTGCCAGCAGGGGAGGGCGCGCCTCAGACACGCAGTACTTT.

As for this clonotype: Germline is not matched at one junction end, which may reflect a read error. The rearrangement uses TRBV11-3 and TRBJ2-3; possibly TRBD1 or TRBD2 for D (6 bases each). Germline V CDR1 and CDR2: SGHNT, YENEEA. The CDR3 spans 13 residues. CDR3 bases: TGTGCCAGCAGGGTAGGGGGGCAAGATACGCAGTATTTC. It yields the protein CASRVGGQDTQYF.

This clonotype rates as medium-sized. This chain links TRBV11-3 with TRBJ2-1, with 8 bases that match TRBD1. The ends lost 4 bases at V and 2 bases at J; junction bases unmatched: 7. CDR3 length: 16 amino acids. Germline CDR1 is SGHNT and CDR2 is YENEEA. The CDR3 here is CASSSRQGSPYNEQFF. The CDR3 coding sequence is TGTGCCAGCAGCTCGCGACAGGGGTCACCCTACAATGAGCAGTTCTTC.

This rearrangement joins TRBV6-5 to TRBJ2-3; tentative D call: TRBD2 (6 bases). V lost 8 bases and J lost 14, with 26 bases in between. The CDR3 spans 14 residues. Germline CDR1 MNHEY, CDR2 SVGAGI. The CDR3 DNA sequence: TGTGCCAGCGGTTGGGGGGTGGTCACAGATGCGCTGTATTTT. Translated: CASGWGVVTDALYF.

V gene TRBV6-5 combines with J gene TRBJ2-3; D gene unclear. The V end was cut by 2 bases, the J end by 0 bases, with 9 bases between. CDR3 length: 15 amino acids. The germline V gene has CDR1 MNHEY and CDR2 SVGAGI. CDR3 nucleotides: TGTGCCAGCAGTTACAGGGATTTGAGCACAGATACGCAGTATTTT. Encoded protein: CASSYRDLSTDTQYF.

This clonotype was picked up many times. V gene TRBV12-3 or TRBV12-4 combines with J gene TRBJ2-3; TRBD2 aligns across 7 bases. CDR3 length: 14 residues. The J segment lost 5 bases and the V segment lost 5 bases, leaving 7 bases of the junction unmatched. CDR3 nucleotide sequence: TGTGCCAGCAGTCCCTTGACGGGAGGAGATACGCAGTATTTT. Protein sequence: CASSPLTGGDTQYF.